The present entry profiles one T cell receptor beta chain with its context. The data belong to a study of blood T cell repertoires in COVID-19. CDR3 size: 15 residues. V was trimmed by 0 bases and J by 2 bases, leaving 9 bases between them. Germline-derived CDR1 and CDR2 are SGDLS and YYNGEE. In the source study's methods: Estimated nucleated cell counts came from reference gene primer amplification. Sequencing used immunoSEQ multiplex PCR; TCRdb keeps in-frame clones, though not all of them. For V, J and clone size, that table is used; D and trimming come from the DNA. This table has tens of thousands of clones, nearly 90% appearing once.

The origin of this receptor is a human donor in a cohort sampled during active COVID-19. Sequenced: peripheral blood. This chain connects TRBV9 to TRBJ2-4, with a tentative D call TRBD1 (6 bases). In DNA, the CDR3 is TGTGCCAGCAGCGTAGAGCAGGGGACCAAAAACATTCAGTACTTC. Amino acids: CASSVEQGTKNIQYF. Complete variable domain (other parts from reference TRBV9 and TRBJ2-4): DSGVTQTPKHLITATGQRVTLRCSPRSGDLSVYWYQQSLDQGLQFLIQYYNGEERAKGNILERFSAQQFPDLHSELNLSSLELGDSALYFCASSVEQGTKNIQYFGAGTRLSVL.